A selection of T cell receptor beta chains follows, all from one sample in a study of cytomegalovirus exposure and HLA in healthy donors. Assay: immunoSEQ multiplex PCR; the TCRdb copy retains only in-frame clones and omits some. The sample contains roughly 150,000 clones, 85% to 90% of which appear only once. Source material: PBMCs. These receptors all come from a man aged 18 to 29 in good health and CMV-seropositive. Each CDR3 is given with its conserved first and last residue. D genes are given only for firm matches. Where a row states a size, it is once, few, many or the class of an expanded clone; other rows omit it.

v_call: TRBV7-2; clone_size: NA; j_call: TRBJ2-1; d_call: NA; cdr3_aa: CASSLAVSYGSYNEQFF; cdr3_nt: TGTGCCAGCAGCTTAGCGGTCAGTTATGGCTCCTACAATGAGCAGTTCTTC
v_call: TRBV23-1; clone_size: NA; j_call: TRBJ1-4; d_call: NA; cdr3_aa: CASRPQGRRTYATNEKLFF; cdr3_nt: TGCGCCAGCAGACCACAGGGCCGGAGAACCTATGCAACTAATGAAAAACTGTTTTTT
v_call: TRBV4-1; clone_size: once; j_call: TRBJ1-4; d_call: NA; cdr3_aa: CASSLDSSNEKLFF; cdr3_nt: TGCGCCAGCAGTTTGGACAGCTCAAATGAAAAACTGTTTTTT
v_call: TRBV19; clone_size: NA; j_call: TRBJ2-1; d_call: TRBD1; cdr3_aa: CASSPRDSDYNEQFF; cdr3_nt: TGTGCCAGTAGTCCCCGGGACAGCGATTACAATGAGCAGTTCTTC
v_call: TRBV27; clone_size: NA; j_call: TRBJ2-7; d_call: TRBD1; cdr3_aa: CASSSTGTGSYEQYF; cdr3_nt: TGTGCCAGCAGTTCAACCGGGACAGGCTCCTACGAGCAGTACTTC
v_call: TRBV7-3; clone_size: once; j_call: TRBJ2-2; d_call: TRBD2; cdr3_aa: CASSFVAGEYGGELFF; cdr3_nt: TGTGCCAGCAGCTTTGTAGCGGGAGAATATGGCGGGGAGCTGTTTTTT
v_call: TRBV20-1; clone_size: NA; j_call: TRBJ2-7; d_call: NA; cdr3_aa: CSASGTYEQYF; cdr3_nt: TGCAGTGCTAGCGGGACATACGAGCAGTACTTC
v_call: TRBV6-6; clone_size: NA; j_call: TRBJ2-2; d_call: TRBD2; cdr3_aa: CASSPGASGRTGELFF; cdr3_nt: TGTGCCAGCAGTCCCGGGGCTAGCGGGAGGACCGGGGAGCTGTTTTTT
v_call: TRBV7-3; clone_size: NA; j_call: TRBJ2-3; d_call: NA; cdr3_aa: CASSLRVLASTDTQYF; cdr3_nt: TGTGCCAGCAGCTTAAGGGTACTAGCCAGCACAGATACGCAGTATTTT
v_call: TRBV19; clone_size: few; j_call: TRBJ1-5; d_call: NA; cdr3_aa: CASSQGNQPQHF; cdr3_nt: TGTGCCAGTAGTCAGGGGAATCAGCCCCAGCATTTT
v_call: TRBV11-3; clone_size: NA; j_call: TRBJ2-3; d_call: TRBD2; cdr3_aa: CASSPMLAGVEDTQYF; cdr3_nt: TGTGCCAGCAGCCCGATGCTAGCGGGAGTTGAAGATACGCAGTATTTT
v_call: TRBV4-1; clone_size: NA; j_call: TRBJ2-5; d_call: TRBD2; cdr3_aa: CASSQGGLAGGGKETQYF; cdr3_nt: TGCGCCAGCAGCCAAGGGGGCCTAGCGGGAGGAGGAAAAGAGACCCAGTACTTC
v_call: TRBV7-9; clone_size: NA; j_call: TRBJ2-7; d_call: NA; cdr3_aa: CASSGGTDYEQYF; cdr3_nt: TGTGCCAGCAGCGGCGGGACAGACTACGAGCAGTACTTC
v_call: TRBV7-3; clone_size: NA; j_call: TRBJ2-1; d_call: TRBD2; cdr3_aa: CASSLTVTGTSGHNEQFF; cdr3_nt: TGTGCCAGCAGCTTAACCGTAACCGGGACTAGCGGACACAATGAGCAGTTCTTC
v_call: TRBV6-5; clone_size: once; j_call: TRBJ1-1; d_call: TRBD1; cdr3_aa: CASSYAGTGGREAFF; cdr3_nt: TGTGCCAGCAGTTACGCCGGGACAGGGGGACGGGAAGCTTTCTTT
v_call: TRBV6-1; clone_size: NA; j_call: TRBJ1-3; d_call: NA; cdr3_aa: CASSERAGRGNTIYF; cdr3_nt: TGTGCCAGCAGTGAAAGGGCGGGTAGGGGAAACACCATATATTTT
v_call: TRBV5-4; clone_size: few; j_call: TRBJ2-7; d_call: TRBD2; cdr3_aa: CASSLELAGYYEQYF; cdr3_nt: TGTGCCAGCAGCTTGGAACTAGCGGGGTACTACGAGCAGTACTTC
v_call: TRBV7-9; clone_size: NA; j_call: TRBJ2-1; d_call: NA; cdr3_aa: CASSFLDTYNEQFF; cdr3_nt: TGTGCCAGCAGCTTCCTAGATACCTACAATGAGCAGTTCTTC
v_call: TRBV18; clone_size: NA; j_call: TRBJ2-3; d_call: TRBD2; cdr3_aa: CASSPTSGKTDTQYF; cdr3_nt: TGTGCCAGCTCGCCGACTAGCGGGAAAACAGATACGCAGTATTTT
v_call: TRBV14; clone_size: once; j_call: TRBJ2-7; d_call: NA; cdr3_aa: CASTPRAGIHLYEQYF; cdr3_nt: TGTGCCAGCACACCGAGGGCGGGGATCCACCTCTACGAGCAGTACTTC
v_call: TRBV9; clone_size: NA; j_call: TRBJ2-1; d_call: TRBD2; cdr3_aa: CASSVVGLAGGPGNEQFF; cdr3_nt: TGTGCCAGCAGCGTAGTAGGTCTAGCGGGAGGGCCGGGTAATGAGCAGTTCTTC
v_call: TRBV10-3; clone_size: NA; j_call: TRBJ1-5; d_call: TRBD1; cdr3_aa: CAISVGDRVNQPQHF; cdr3_nt: TGTGCCATCAGTGTTGGGGACAGGGTGAATCAGCCCCAGCATTTT
v_call: TRBV28; clone_size: NA; j_call: TRBJ2-7; d_call: TRBD1; cdr3_aa: CASSWDRQGQYF; cdr3_nt: TGTGCCAGCAGTTGGGATCGACAGGGACAGTACTTC
v_call: TRBV7-9; clone_size: NA; j_call: TRBJ1-2; d_call: NA; cdr3_aa: CASSLAVIGDYTF; cdr3_nt: TGTGCCAGCAGCTTAGCAGTGATCGGTGACTACACCTTC
v_call: TRBV2; clone_size: NA; j_call: TRBJ2-7; d_call: TRBD2; cdr3_aa: CASSEQGLAGEEQYF; cdr3_nt: TGTGCCAGCAGTGAGCAGGGACTAGCGGGAGAGGAGCAGTACTTC
v_call: TRBV11-3; clone_size: NA; j_call: TRBJ2-5; d_call: NA; cdr3_aa: CASSLYIGEETQYF; cdr3_nt: TGTGCCAGCAGCCTCTACATCGGAGAAGAGACCCAGTACTTC
v_call: TRBV7-3; clone_size: NA; j_call: TRBJ2-5; d_call: TRBD2; cdr3_aa: CASSRSGSGETQYF; cdr3_nt: TGTGCCAGCAGTCGTAGCGGGAGCGGGGAGACCCAGTACTTC
v_call: TRBV7-6; clone_size: NA; j_call: TRBJ1-4; d_call: TRBD1; cdr3_aa: CASSLEQGVVGDEKLFF; cdr3_nt: TGTGCCAGCAGCTTAGAACAGGGGGTAGTCGGCGATGAAAAACTGTTTTTT
v_call: TRBV6-1; clone_size: NA; j_call: TRBJ1-5; d_call: NA; cdr3_aa: CASRRDIYSNQPQHF; cdr3_nt: TGTGCCAGCAGGAGAGACATCTATAGCAATCAGCCCCAGCATTTT
v_call: TRBV2; clone_size: NA; j_call: TRBJ2-5; d_call: NA; cdr3_aa: CASSAGETQYF; cdr3_nt: TGTGCCAGCAGTGCAGGCGAGACCCAGTACTTC
v_call: TRBV10-3; clone_size: NA; j_call: TRBJ2-5; d_call: TRBD1; cdr3_aa: CAISDYDLPGQGITQLWTQYF; cdr3_nt: TGTGCCATCAGTGATTACGACTTACCGGGACAGGGGATCACCCAACTTTGGACCCAGTACTTC
v_call: TRBV30; clone_size: NA; j_call: TRBJ2-5; d_call: NA; cdr3_aa: CAWVTSSETQYF; cdr3_nt: TGTGCCTGGGTTACTAGCTCCGAGACCCAGTACTTC
v_call: TRBV6-5; clone_size: NA; j_call: TRBJ2-7; d_call: NA; cdr3_aa: CASRSTVEQYF; cdr3_nt: TGTGCCAGCAGATCAACGGTCGAGCAGTACTTC
v_call: TRBV11-2; clone_size: NA; j_call: TRBJ2-3; d_call: TRBD2; cdr3_aa: CASSLDASGRTDTQYF; cdr3_nt: TGTGCCAGCAGCTTAGATGCTAGCGGCCGCACAGATACGCAGTATTTT
v_call: TRBV28; clone_size: NA; j_call: TRBJ1-2; d_call: TRBD1; cdr3_aa: CASSEQGAHGYTF; cdr3_nt: TGTGCCAGCAGTGAACAGGGGGCGCATGGCTACACCTTC
v_call: TRBV5-1; clone_size: NA; j_call: TRBJ2-1; d_call: TRBD2; cdr3_aa: CASSRTSGTHNEQFF; cdr3_nt: TGCGCCAGCAGCCGGACTAGCGGGACCCACAATGAGCAGTTCTTC
v_call: TRBV7-9; clone_size: NA; j_call: TRBJ2-3; d_call: TRBD2; cdr3_aa: CASSKGLADTDTQYF; cdr3_nt: TGTGCCAGCAGCAAGGGACTAGCGGACACAGATACGCAGTATTTT
v_call: TRBV6-5; clone_size: NA; j_call: TRBJ1-1; d_call: NA; cdr3_aa: CASSYSGGDTEAFF; cdr3_nt: TGTGCCAGCAGTTACTCGGGGGGGGACACTGAAGCTTTCTTT
v_call: TRBV19; clone_size: NA; j_call: TRBJ2-5; d_call: NA; cdr3_aa: CASSKTQETQYF; cdr3_nt: TGTGCCAGTAGCAAGACACAAGAGACCCAGTACTTC
v_call: TRBV7-2; clone_size: once; j_call: TRBJ2-4; d_call: NA; cdr3_aa: CASSLGGLAKNIQYF; cdr3_nt: TGTGCCAGCAGCTTAGGAGGTCTAGCCAAAAACATTCAGTACTTC
v_call: TRBV11-2; clone_size: NA; j_call: TRBJ2-2; d_call: TRBD1; cdr3_aa: CASTILGTVTGELFF; cdr3_nt: TGTGCCAGCACCATTCTAGGGACAGTCACCGGGGAGCTGTTTTTT
v_call: TRBV7-4; clone_size: NA; j_call: TRBJ2-7; d_call: TRBD1; cdr3_aa: CASSRDRSYEQYF; cdr3_nt: TGTGCCAGCAGCCGGGACAGATCCTACGAGCAGTACTTC
v_call: TRBV18; clone_size: NA; j_call: TRBJ2-2; d_call: TRBD2; cdr3_aa: CASSPPGLAGATGELFF; cdr3_nt: TGTGCCAGCTCACCACCCGGACTAGCGGGAGCCACCGGGGAGCTGTTTTTT
v_call: TRBV11-2; clone_size: NA; j_call: TRBJ1-5; d_call: NA; cdr3_aa: CASSLDPGQPQHF; cdr3_nt: TGTGCCAGCAGCTTAGATCCGGGTCAGCCCCAGCATTTT
v_call: TRBV30; clone_size: NA; j_call: TRBJ1-3; d_call: TRBD1; cdr3_aa: CAWNRGSSGNTIYF; cdr3_nt: TGTGCCTGGAACAGGGGTAGCTCTGGAAACACCATATATTTT
v_call: TRBV7-9; clone_size: NA; j_call: TRBJ2-7; d_call: TRBD1; cdr3_aa: CASSSTGGHEQYF; cdr3_nt: TGTGCCAGCAGCTCAACAGGGGGCCACGAGCAGTACTTC
v_call: TRBV5-4; clone_size: NA; j_call: TRBJ1-2; d_call: NA; cdr3_aa: CASSLSGDYGYTF; cdr3_nt: TGTGCCAGCAGCTTGTCGGGAGACTATGGCTACACCTTC
v_call: TRBV27; clone_size: NA; j_call: TRBJ2-1; d_call: TRBD2; cdr3_aa: CASRPGLAVYNEQFF; cdr3_nt: TGTGCCAGCAGGCCGGGACTAGCGGTCTACAATGAGCAGTTCTTC
v_call: TRBV6-6; clone_size: NA; j_call: TRBJ2-7; d_call: TRBD2; cdr3_aa: CASSYFSGRGYEQYF; cdr3_nt: TGTGCCAGCAGTTACTTTAGCGGGAGGGGATACGAGCAGTACTTC
v_call: TRBV25-1; clone_size: NA; j_call: TRBJ2-5; d_call: TRBD1; cdr3_aa: CASSGGTAQETQYF; cdr3_nt: TGTGCCAGCAGTGGGGGGACAGCCCAAGAGACCCAGTACTTC
v_call: TRBV13; clone_size: NA; j_call: TRBJ2-7; d_call: NA; cdr3_aa: CASSFPGFKYEQYF; cdr3_nt: TGTGCCAGCAGCTTCCCCGGGTTCAAGTACGAGCAGTACTTC
v_call: TRBV7-9; clone_size: NA; j_call: TRBJ2-5; d_call: NA; cdr3_aa: CASSFSGRHPYQETQYF; cdr3_nt: TGTGCCAGCAGCTTCAGCGGGCGCCACCCGTACCAAGAGACCCAGTACTTC
v_call: TRBV2; clone_size: NA; j_call: TRBJ2-3; d_call: TRBD2; cdr3_aa: CASTSGSATQYF; cdr3_nt: TGTGCCAGTACTAGCGGGAGCGCTACGCAGTATTTT
v_call: TRBV7-8; clone_size: once; j_call: TRBJ1-1; d_call: TRBD1; cdr3_aa: CASSPRRDRGGTEAFF; cdr3_nt: TGTGCCAGCAGCCCCCGCCGGGACAGGGGAGGGACTGAAGCTTTCTTT
v_call: TRBV11-3; clone_size: NA; j_call: TRBJ2-7; d_call: NA; cdr3_aa: CASSLGGRRGGEQYF; cdr3_nt: TGTGCCAGCAGCTTAGGCGGGAGAAGAGGGGGCGAGCAGTACTTC